Presented here are 30 T cell receptor beta chains from one specimen sequenced in a study of naive and memory T cell subsets. A UMI-containing oligonucleotide was joined by 3' ligation to the TCR cDNA template. Amplification of ligated cDNA took four PCR rounds with SP2 and nested alpha and beta constant primers. TCRdb fed the 5' RACE reads into MiXCR, producing one record per CDR3 protein. Among about 48,000 distinct CDR3 sequences listed, approximately 4.5% were seen once. Every receptor here comes from a female donor in good health.

The sample holds many counts of this clonotype. The J gene is TRBJ2-5, the V gene TRBV11-2; the match to TRBD2 covers 12 bases. Germline values: CDR1 SGHAT, CDR2 FQNNGV. The ends lost 4 bases at V and 9 bases at J; junction bases unmatched: 3. This CDR3 contains 13 residues. CDR3 region: CASSSSGRAPQYF. For the CDR3, the DNA is TGTGCCAGCAGCTCTAGCGGGAGGGCGCCCCAGTACTTC.

At least ten counts were recorded for this clonotype. This CDR3 reads CASSRDRTRYEQYF. The CDR3 DNA is TGTGCCAGCAGCAGGGACAGAACAAGATACGAGCAGTACTTC. The chain links TRBV12-3 or TRBV12-4 to TRBJ2-7; 7 bases are a match to TRBD1. The J segment lost 4 bases and the V segment lost 6 bases, leaving 9 bases of the junction unmatched. This CDR3 has 14 amino acids.

This clonotype was found many times. The chain couples TRBV27 to TRBJ2-1; D gene unclear. V shed 9 bases and J shed 5 bases, with 20 bases lying between them. The CDR3 length is 15 residues. Germline V gene data show CDR1 as MNHEY and CDR2 as SMNVEV (reference sequence). CDR3 nucleotide sequence: TGTGCCAGTAGCCGGGTCCCGGGCGTAAACAATGAGCAGTTCTTC. Translating it yields CASSRVPGVNNEQFF.

On this clonotype: A much larger clone lies a single base off, so this may be a read error. This chain links TRBV7-7 with TRBJ2-1; 8 bases map to TRBD2. Germline-derived CDR1 and CDR2 are SSHAT and FNYEAQ (reference sequence). CDR3 length: 16 amino acids. The CDR3 DNA reads as TGTGCTAGCAGCTTGCGGACTAGCAGCCTTTACAATGAGCAGTTCTTC. Encoded protein: CASSLRTSSLYNEQFF. Complete variable domain (other parts from reference TRBV7-7 and TRBJ2-1): GAGVSQSPRYKVTKRGQDVTLRCDPISSHATLYWYQQALGQGPEFLTYFNYEAQPDKSGLPSDRFSAERPEGSISTLTIQRTEQRDSAMYRCASSLRTSSLYNEQFFGPGTRLTVL.

The sample holds many counts of this clonotype. The CDR3, as DNA: TGTGCCAGCAGTTTCAGTGAGCAGTTCTTC. Translating gives CASSFSEQFF. This rearrangement joins TRBV28 to TRBJ2-1, with D hard to call. Germline V gene sequence: CDR1 MDHEN, CDR2 SYDVKM. V lost 3 bases and J lost 9, with 3 bases in between. The CDR3 runs 10 residues. The full variable domain, rest sourced from reference TRBV28 and TRBJ2-1, is DVKVTQSSRYLVKRTGEKVFLECVQDMDHENMFWYRQDPGLGLRLIYFSYDVKMKEKGDIPEGYSVSREKKERFSLILESASTNQTSMYLCASSFSEQFFGPGTRLTVL.

This clonotype was counted at least ten times. V gene TRBV7-6 combines with J gene TRBJ2-2; TRBD2 matches at 9 bases. The CDR3 loop spans 17 amino acids. V lost 0 bases, J lost 7 bases, and 9 bases stayed unmatched. CDR1 is SGHVS, CDR2 FNYEAQ, per germline. The CDR3 region is CASSLASEGLASGELFF. CDR3 bases: TGTGCCAGCAGCTTAGCGTCGGAGGGACTAGCTAGCGGGGAGCTGTTTTTT. Variable domain in full (rest from reference TRBV7-6 and TRBJ2-2): GAGVSQSPRYKVTKRGQDVALRCDPISGHVSLYWYRQALGQGPEFLTYFNYEAQQDKSGLPNDRFSAERPEGSISTLTIQRTEQRDSAMYRCASSLASEGLASGELFFGEGSRLTVL.

This clonotype was found many times. V gene TRBV10-1 combines with J gene TRBJ1-1; weak D call: TRBD1 (5 bases). V was clipped by 6 bases and J by 5 bases, with 13 bases between them. This CDR3 is built from 13 residues. The germline V gene has CDR1 WNHNN and CDR2 SYGVQD (reference sequence). The CDR3 sequence: CASRSRDATEAFF. CDR3 coding DNA: TGCGCCAGCAGGTCCAGGGACGCAACTGAAGCTTTCTTT.

This clonotype was picked up many times. The rearrangement links TRBV30 to TRBJ1-2; 8 bases are a match to TRBD1. Germline CDR1 and CDR2: GTSNPN and SVGIG (reference sequence). J gave up 3 bases and V 5 bases, and 5 bases lay outside the gene matches. This CDR3 has 13 residues. The CDR3, as DNA: TGTGCCTGGTCGGACAGGGCGGACTATGGCTACACCTTC. The encoded protein is CAWSDRADYGYTF.

This chain uses TRBV7-8 with TRBJ2-5; no clear D. The germline V gene encodes CDR1 SGHVS and CDR2 FQNEAQ. The CDR3 extends over 14 amino acids. Trimming removed 6 bases from V and 2 bases from J, with 13 bases in between. For the CDR3, the DNA is TGTGCCAGCAGACCCCGGAGAGTACAAGAGACCCAGTACTTC. This encodes CASRPRRVQETQYF.

In the case of this clonotype: This sequence may be a read error, since a much larger clone differs from it by one base. The chain is built from TRBV27 and TRBJ1-2, with D tentatively TRBD1 (6 bases). V was shortened by 0 bases and J by 8 bases, with 16 bases between the two germline ends. Germline CDR1 MNHEY, CDR2 SMNVEV (reference sequence). The CDR3 runs 15 residues. This CDR3 reads CASSLSNLQGEGYTF. The CDR3 DNA sequence: TGTGCCAGCAGTTTATCGAATTTACAGGGTGAAGGCTACACCTTC.

The V gene is TRBV12-3 or TRBV12-4, the J gene TRBJ2-4, with D perhaps assigned TRBD1 or TRBD2 (6 bases each). The V end lost 5 bases, the J end lost 0 bases, and 11 bases lay between the germline ends. The CDR3 loop spans 15 amino acids. The CDR3 region has the DNA TGTGCCAGCAGTCGGGGGACAAGAGCCAAAAACATTCAGTACTTC. It is translated as CASSRGTRAKNIQYF.

At least ten counts were recorded for this clonotype. This chain connects TRBV4-3 to TRBJ2-7; 13 nucleotides match TRBD2. Trimming at V came to 0 bases and at J to 1 base, leaving 6 bases not matched to a gene. From germline, CDR1 is LGHNA and CDR2 YSLEER. This CDR3 comprises 18 residues. The CDR3, as DNA: TGCGCCAGCAGCCAAGACGGACTAGCGGGAGAAGGGTCCTACGAGCAGTACTTC. As protein: CASSQDGLAGEGSYEQYF.

In this sample, this clonotype turned up a few times. The chain combines TRBV20-1 with TRBJ2-7; 7 positions agree with TRBD2. CDR1 is DFQATT and CDR2 is SNEGSKA in the germline V gene (reference sequence). V shed 6 bases, J shed 2 bases, and the junction held 10 bases outside the gene matches. The CDR3 runs 14 residues. CDR3 sequence: CSAREASGAYEQYF. For the CDR3, the DNA is TGCAGTGCCCGCGAGGCTAGCGGTGCCTACGAGCAGTACTTC.

This clonotype was recorded at least ten times. The J gene is TRBJ1-2, the V gene TRBV4-2; no clear D gene. The CDR3 sequence is 14 residues long. Germline V gene lookup returns CDR1 LGHNA and CDR2 YNFKEQ. The germline V and J ends were trimmed by 0 bases and 2 bases, with 7 bases remaining between them. CDR3 DNA: TGTGCCAGCAGCCAAGAGGGGATAAACTATGGCTACACCTTC. This translates into CASSQEGINYGYTF.

This clonotype turned up a few times. The chain carries TRBV27 and TRBJ2-3; TRBD1 agrees at 12 bases. Germline V gene sequence: CDR1 MNHEY, CDR2 SMNVEV (reference sequence). V lost 4 bases to trimming and J lost 5 bases; unmatched junction nucleotides: 10. This CDR3 is 17 amino acids long. CDR3 region: CASSSTGTGGARDTQYF. CDR3 in DNA: TGTGCCAGCAGTTCGACCGGGACAGGGGGCGCGAGAGATACGCAGTATTTT.

The table lists this clonotype with many counts. The chain has TRBV28 and TRBJ2-1; D possibly uses TRBD1 or TRBD2 (6 bases each). Germline V gene sequence: CDR1 MDHEN, CDR2 SYDVKM. Trimming took off 4 bases at V and 6 bases at J, with 25 bases between the two ends. There are 18 residues in the CDR3. The CDR3 nucleotides are TGTGCCAGCAGTTCCCCGAGAATTTCGGGGGCCCGTTCCAATGAGCAGTTCTTC. Translation gives CASSSPRISGARSNEQFF.

This clonotype was counted many times. The chain recombines TRBV28 with TRBJ1-2, with 8 bases aligning to TRBD1. Germline CDR1 MDHEN, CDR2 SYDVKM. V lost 7 bases, J lost 6 bases, and 4 bases stayed unmatched. The CDR3 is 12 residues long. The CDR3 loop is CASIRGRDGYTF. The DNA of the CDR3 is TGTGCCAGCATCAGGGGGCGGGATGGCTACACCTTC.

This clonotype was found many times. The chain combines TRBV5-1 with TRBJ1-5; D remains unclear. The V gene lost 0 bases and the J gene lost 2 bases, with 6 bases spanning the gap. The CDR3 covers 14 residues. Per germline, CDR1 SGHRS and CDR2 YFSETQ. The CDR3 sequence: CASSLDSGNQPQHF. The CDR3 nucleotides are TGCGCCAGCAGCTTGGACAGTGGCAATCAGCCCCAGCATTTT.

This clonotype was counted many times. The chain is built from TRBV30 and TRBJ1-1; TRBD1 matches at 7 bases. This CDR3 spans 13 amino acids. Germline CDR1 GTSNPN, CDR2 SVGIG (reference sequence). With 5 bases clipped from V and 1 base from J, the junction kept 4 bases outside the gene matches. The CDR3 loop reads CAWSGQPNTEAFF. CDR3 nucleotide sequence: TGTGCCTGGTCGGGACAGCCGAACACTGAAGCTTTCTTT.

This clonotype appeared many times. The V gene is TRBV12-3 or TRBV12-4, the J gene TRBJ2-7, with 11 bases fitting TRBD1. Unmatched junction bases numbered 7, after V lost 2 bases and J lost 7 bases. The CDR3 runs 15 residues. In DNA, the CDR3 is TGTGCCAGCAGTTTACAGGGACAGGGGGTGAGTGAGCAGTACTTC. Its protein product is CASSLQGQGVSEQYF.

This sequence joins TRBV18 and TRBJ2-6, with 8 bases matching TRBD1. Germline values: CDR1 KGHSH, CDR2 LQKENI. V was clipped by 2 bases and J by 4 bases; unmatched bases: 4. The CDR3 consists of 16 residues. The CDR3 sequence: CASSPGQGKGANVLTF. In DNA, the CDR3 is TGTGCCAGCTCACCAGGACAGGGCAAAGGGGCCAACGTCCTGACTTTC.

This clonotype was seen ten or more times. The chain links TRBV18 to TRBJ1-6; 9 nucleotides align to TRBD1. The V gene end was trimmed by 3 bases and the J gene end by 7 bases; junction bases not matched to a gene: 10. The CDR3 has 17 residues. In germline, CDR1 is KGHSH, CDR2 LQKENI. The CDR3 sequence is CASSPSLTGGQNSPLHF. For the CDR3, the DNA is TGTGCCAGCTCACCGAGCCTGACAGGGGGTCAGAATTCACCCCTCCACTTT.

This clonotype turned up a few times. The chain uses TRBV28 and TRBJ2-1, with D maybe TRBD2 (6 bases). This CDR3 is built from 16 residues. Deletions cut 7 bases from V and 10 bases from J, with 26 bases between. Germline V gene sequence: CDR1 MDHEN, CDR2 SYDVKM. The CDR3 DNA reads TGTGCCAGCACCTCCGGCCGAGCGGGTGTCCGAGGAGAGCAGTTCTTC. Its translation: CASTSGRAGVRGEQFF.

This clonotype occurred many times. V usage is TRBV14 and J usage is TRBJ1-1, with D maybe TRBD1 (6 bases). Trimming removed 3 bases from V and 0 bases from J, with 11 bases in between. The germline CDR1 and CDR2 sequences are SGHDN and FVKESK. The CDR3 runs to 15 residues. CDR3 region: CASSQDSALNTEAFF. CDR3 sequence (DNA): TGTGCCAGCAGCCAGGACAGCGCCTTGAACACTGAAGCTTTCTTT.

Ten or more counts support this clonotype. The rearrangement uses TRBV20-1 and TRBJ2-7; 10 bases match TRBD2. Germline trimming cut 6 bases from V and 1 base from J; bases unmatched to any gene: 9. Germline assignment: CDR1 DFQATT and CDR2 SNEGSKA (reference sequence). The CDR3 spans 15 residues. CDR3 loop: CSALTPSGGSYEQYF. For the CDR3, the DNA is TGCAGTGCCCTAACCCCTAGCGGGGGATCCTACGAGCAGTACTTC.

In this sample, this clonotype turned up many times. The chain combines TRBV29-1 with TRBJ1-1; D remains unclear. CDR1 and CDR2 (germline): SQVTM, ANQGSEA. The germline V and J ends were trimmed by 4 bases and 7 bases, with 7 bases remaining between them. The CDR3 consists of 10 residues. CDR3 in amino acids: CSVVGVEAFF. The DNA for the CDR3 is TGCAGCGTTGTCGGGGTTGAAGCTTTCTTT. Filled out from reference TRBV29-1 and TRBJ1-1, the complete variable domain reads SAVISQKPSRDICQRGTSLTIQCQVDSQVTMMFWYRQQPGQSLTLIATANQGSEATYESGFVIDKFPISRPNLTFSTLTVSNMSPEDSSIYLCSVVGVEAFFGQGTRLTVV.

This clonotype was recorded at least ten times. The conserved phenylalanine or tryptophan is not found at the CDR3 terminus, so this likely reflects a read error. The DNA is left out, because the CDR3 cannot be placed on it with certainty; the CDR3 is given as TCRdb lists it. The chain recombines TRBV12-3 or TRBV12-4 with TRBJ1-1; TRBD1 reflects the table's D call only, with no check against the DNA. The CDR3 is 11 amino acids in total, end residues counted. The CDR3 spells CASSLNLDRQI.

Ten or more counts support this clonotype. The rearrangement joins TRBV6-6 to TRBJ2-1; D might be TRBD2 (6 bases). Germline loops: CDR1 MNHNY, CDR2 SVGAGI (reference sequence). Trimming cost V 0 bases and J 6 bases, with 12 bases left between them. CDR3 length: 15 residues. CDR3 residues: CASSYSQIGGNEQFF. The CDR3 bases are TGTGCCAGCAGTTACTCGCAGATCGGGGGCAATGAGCAGTTCTTC.

This clonotype was recorded at least ten times. V and J are TRBV29-1 and TRBJ2-7, with 7 bases that match TRBD1. The CDR3 spans 15 residues. Germline values: CDR1 SQVTM, CDR2 ANQGSEA. Trimming at V came to 4 bases and at J to 2 bases, leaving 11 bases not matched to a gene. CDR3 coding DNA: TGCAGCGTTGTGGGAGCCAGGGACAGACCCTACGAGCAGTACTTC. Protein sequence: CSVVGARDRPYEQYF.

This clonotype has a count of ten or more. The V gene is TRBV19, the J gene TRBJ2-1; 9 positions match TRBD2. Trimming removed 7 bases from V and 1 base from J; junction bases left unmatched: 11. The CDR3 is made up of 17 amino acids. CDR1 and CDR2 from the germline V gene are LNHDA and SQIVND (reference sequence). The CDR3 reads CASKGVRGLASYNEQFF. Here the CDR3 DNA reads TGTGCCAGTAAAGGGGTCCGGGGACTAGCTTCCTACAATGAGCAGTTCTTC.